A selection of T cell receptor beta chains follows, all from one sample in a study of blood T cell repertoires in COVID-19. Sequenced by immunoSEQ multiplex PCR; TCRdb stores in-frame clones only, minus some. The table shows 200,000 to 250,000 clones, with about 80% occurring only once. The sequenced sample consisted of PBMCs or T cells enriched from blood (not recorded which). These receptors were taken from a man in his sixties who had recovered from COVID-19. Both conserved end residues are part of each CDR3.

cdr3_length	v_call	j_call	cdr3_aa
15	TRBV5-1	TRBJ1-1	CASSLAGQKNTEAFF
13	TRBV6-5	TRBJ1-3	CASKGHLGNTIYF
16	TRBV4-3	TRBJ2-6	CASSGDISSGANVLTF
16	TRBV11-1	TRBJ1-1	CASSWAGGALSTEAFF
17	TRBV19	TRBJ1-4	CASSGTGQPSTNEKLFF
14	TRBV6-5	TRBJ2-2	CASIARENTGELFF
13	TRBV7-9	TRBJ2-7	CASSTGQRYEQYF
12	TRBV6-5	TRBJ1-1	CASRTMNTEAFF
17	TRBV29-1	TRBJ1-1	CSVEAPRPLRGNTEAFF
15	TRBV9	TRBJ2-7	CASSVGGTASYEQYF
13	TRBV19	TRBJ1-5	CASSMGGYSPQHF
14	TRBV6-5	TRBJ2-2	CASGGQGNTGELFF
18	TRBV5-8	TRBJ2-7	CASSSFRGDGQGAYEQYF
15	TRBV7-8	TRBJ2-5	CASSPLSSAPETQYF
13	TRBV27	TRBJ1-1	CASSFGENTEAFF
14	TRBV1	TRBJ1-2	CTSSPLIAYYGYTF
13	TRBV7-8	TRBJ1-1	CASSLGRYTEAFF
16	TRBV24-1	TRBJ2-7	CATSDWTGTGRYEQYF
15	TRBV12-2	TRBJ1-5	CASRGPGQTNQPQHF
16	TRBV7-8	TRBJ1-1	CASSPVNWQGNTEAFF
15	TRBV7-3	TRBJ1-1	CASSLTAGPYTEAFF
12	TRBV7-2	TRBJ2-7	CASSFEYSEQYF
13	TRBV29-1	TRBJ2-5	CSFSRDNHRTQYF
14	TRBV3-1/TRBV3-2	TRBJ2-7	CASSQTGTGAEQYF
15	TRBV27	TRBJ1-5	CASSLSGQGNQPQHF
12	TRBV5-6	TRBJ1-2	CASTQGAAGYTF
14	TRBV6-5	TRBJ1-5	CASSRDSHDGPQHF
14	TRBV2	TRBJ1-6	CASHRERKDSPLHF
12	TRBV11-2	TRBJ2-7	CASSSQSYEQYF
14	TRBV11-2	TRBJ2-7	CASSQLTGPYEQYF
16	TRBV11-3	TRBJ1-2	CASSLVGGVEGSGYTF
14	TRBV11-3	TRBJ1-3	CVSSSGAAGNTIYF
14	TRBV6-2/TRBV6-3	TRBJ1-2	CASRPRQSLYGYTF
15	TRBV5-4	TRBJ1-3	CASSPGTGAGNTIYF
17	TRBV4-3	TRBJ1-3	CASSQVRVGATGNTIYF
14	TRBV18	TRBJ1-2	CASSPGQSRYGYTF
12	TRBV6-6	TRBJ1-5	CASSYPGQPQHF
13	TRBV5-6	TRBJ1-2	CASSLAAADGYTF
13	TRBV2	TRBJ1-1	CASSDIEQGEAFF
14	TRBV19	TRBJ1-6	CASSIGQLNSPLHF
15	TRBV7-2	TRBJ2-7	CASSLVTSGAYEQYF
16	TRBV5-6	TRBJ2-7	CASSLEWGPSSYEQYF